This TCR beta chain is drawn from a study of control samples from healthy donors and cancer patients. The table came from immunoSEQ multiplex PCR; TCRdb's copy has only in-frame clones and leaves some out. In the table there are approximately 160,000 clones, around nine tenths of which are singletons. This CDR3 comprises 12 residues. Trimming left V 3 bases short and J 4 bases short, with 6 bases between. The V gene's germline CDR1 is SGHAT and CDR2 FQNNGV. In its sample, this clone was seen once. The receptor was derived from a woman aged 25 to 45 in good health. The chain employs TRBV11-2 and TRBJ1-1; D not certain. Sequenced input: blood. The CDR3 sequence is CASSFQGTEAFF. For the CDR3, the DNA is TGTGCCAGCAGCTTTCAAGGCACTGAAGCTTTCTTT.